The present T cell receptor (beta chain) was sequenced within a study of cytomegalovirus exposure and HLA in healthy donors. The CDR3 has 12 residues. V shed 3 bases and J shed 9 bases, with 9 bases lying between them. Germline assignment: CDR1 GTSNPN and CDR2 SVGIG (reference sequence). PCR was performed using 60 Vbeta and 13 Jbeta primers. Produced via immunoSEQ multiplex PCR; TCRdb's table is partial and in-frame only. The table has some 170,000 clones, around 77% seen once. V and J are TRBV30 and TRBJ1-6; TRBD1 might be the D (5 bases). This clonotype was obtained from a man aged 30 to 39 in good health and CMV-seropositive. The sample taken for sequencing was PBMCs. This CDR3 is CAWSREFSPLHF. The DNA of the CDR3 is TGTGCCTGGAGCAGGGAATTTTCACCCCTCCACTTT.